Listed below are T cell receptor beta chains from one sample, sequenced in a study of shared clonotypes between healthy human individuals. Assay used: immunoSEQ multiplex PCR; TCRdb lists only in-frame clones, some missing. The data contain about 700,000 clones, around 90% of them singletons. Sequenced sample: naive CD8+ T cells sorted from blood. The source is a man aged 25-45 years in good health. CDR3s include the opening cysteine and the closing phenylalanine or tryptophan.

TRBJ2-1 | TRBV7-9 | CASSWADSYNEQFF
TRBJ2-1 | TRBV28 | CASSLWRLAANNEQFF
TRBJ2-2 | TRBV5-1 | CASSLEGALTGELFF
TRBJ2-1 | TRBV9 | CASSVGSGRAKGPFNEQFF
TRBJ1-5 | TRBV19 | CASSISANQPQHF
TRBJ2-5 | TRBV15 | CATSESIGTLGETQYF
TRBJ2-7 | TRBV10-3 | CAISEGLAGDSYEQYF
TRBJ2-1 | TRBV7-8 | CASSLLAGGSNEQFF
TRBJ2-7 | TRBV4-3 | CASSQEVGTSGSYEQYF
TRBJ1-5 | TRBV27 | CASSGYSNQPQHF
TRBJ1-1 | TRBV29-1 | CSVEEGVDTEAFF
TRBJ2-2 | TRBV11-2 | CASSFPGELFF
TRBJ1-2 | TRBV9 | CASSGQRNYGYTF
TRBJ2-1 | TRBV7-8 | CASSYSGDPSYNEQFF
TRBJ2-2 | TRBV5-6 | CASSLVRQGGTGELFF
TRBJ2-4 | TRBV18 | CASCLSAGEDIQYF
TRBJ2-7 | TRBV30 | CAWSEGMPSQYF
TRBJ1-3 | TRBV4-3 | CASSQSTDPSGNTIYF
TRBJ1-2 | TRBV19 | CASTPIAGTLNYGYTF
TRBJ2-1 | TRBV5-1 | CASSLEREYNEQFF
TRBJ2-5 | TRBV4-1 | CASSQGLAGNQETQYF
TRBJ1-1 | TRBV9 | CASSVQGDTEAFF
TRBJ2-7 | TRBV9 | CASSVAGASYEQYF
TRBJ1-2 | TRBV6-5 | CASSYTGGLGYTF
TRBJ2-1 | TRBV9 | CASSVGGRLYYNEQFF
TRBJ1-1 | TRBV19 | CASRGTGYGTTEAFF
TRBJ2-5 | TRBV9 | CASSEPRQETQYF
TRBJ2-3 | TRBV29-1 | CSVDTAYGETSGSTDTQYF
TRBJ2-7 | TRBV7-9 | CASSLTGLAGEYEQYF
TRBJ2-1 | TRBV4-1 | CASSQEPRGTGRSDEQFF
TRBJ2-5 | TRBV28 | CASSFRDRELETQYF
TRBJ2-3 | TRBV4-1 | CASSLNPQGADTQYF
TRBJ1-2 | TRBV7-9 | CASSYRSDGYTF
TRBJ1-5 | TRBV7-2 | CASSLNRQGVYNSNQPQHF
TRBJ1-3 | TRBV29-1 | CSVEGRGNTIYF
TRBJ2-7 | TRBV9 | CASSVGSGTAYEQYF
TRBJ2-7 | TRBV27 | CASSPGGNTDRDDYEQYF
TRBJ2-2 | TRBV11-2 | CASSSKDRDTGELFF
TRBJ2-7 | TRBV18 | CASSPQDRTLHF
TRBJ2-2 | TRBV9 | CASSGVGVAGGPRTGELFF